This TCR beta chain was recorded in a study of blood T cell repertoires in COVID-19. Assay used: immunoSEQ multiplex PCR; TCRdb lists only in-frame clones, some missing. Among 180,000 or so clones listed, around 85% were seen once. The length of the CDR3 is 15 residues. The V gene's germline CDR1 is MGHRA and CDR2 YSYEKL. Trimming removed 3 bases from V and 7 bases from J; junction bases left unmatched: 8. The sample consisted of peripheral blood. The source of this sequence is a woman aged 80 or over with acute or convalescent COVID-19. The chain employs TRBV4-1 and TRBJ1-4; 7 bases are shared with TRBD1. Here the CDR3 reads CASSHPQGVGEKLFF. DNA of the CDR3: TGCGCCAGCAGCCACCCCCAGGGGGTGGGTGAAAAACTGTTTTTT.